The clone carrying this T cell receptor (beta chain) was counted once. What it binds is not known. Primers for the PCR totalled 60 Vbeta and 13 Jbeta. TCRdb's table, derived via immunoSEQ multiplex PCR, lists solely in-frame clones and lacks some. The top ten hold approximately 4% of the sample, which has fewer than 45,000 clones, around 68% seen once. These data are taken from a study of cytomegalovirus exposure and HLA in healthy donors. This CDR3 region has 16 residues. V lost 8 bases and J lost 5; bases outside the gene matches: 18. Germline V lookup: CDR1 SQVTM, CDR2 ANQGSEA. Study results and limitations: Presence/absence results assume similar sequencing depth per donor, which may not hold. Reported results showed that the classifier diagnosed cytomegalovirus status with high specificity and sensitivity. Immune exposure was documented only through CMV serostatus. Later analysis demonstrated an association between a missense DCLRE1C variant and TCR beta V- and J-gene trimming.

The sequencing input was PBMCs. The source is a man in his forties in good health and CMV-seronegative. The chain is built from TRBV29-1 and TRBJ1-1; 9 bases match TRBD1. CDR3 coding DNA: TGCAGCTTCTCCCGCGAGGACAGGGGAGGGGGAACTGAAGCTTTCTTT. Protein: CSFSREDRGGGTEAFF.